This passage covers 18 T cell receptor beta chains from one sample sequenced in a study of blood T cell repertoires in COVID-19 (dated by TCRdb to between 2020 and 2021). The library was made by the immunoSEQ multiplex PCR assay. What TCRdb holds here is the immuneACCESS table cut down to in-frame rearrangements. Part of the clones is not present; checked against another copy, under half of the missing clones reflect an unresolved V gene, and the others are unexplained. The sample table contains around 84,000 clones; only one count was recorded for around 80% of them. About 42% of the sample rests with the top ten. The sequenced sample consisted of peripheral blood. The origin of the receptors is a man older than 75 with active or convalescent COVID-19.

This clone is a singleton in its sample. V gene TRBV11-1 combines with J gene TRBJ1-2, with D possibly TRBD1 on 6 matching bases. Germline V CDR1 and CDR2: SGHAT, FQDESV (reference sequence). The CDR3 loop spans 14 amino acids. The V end was cut by 5 bases, the J end by 8 bases, with 18 bases between. The CDR3 DNA reads TGTGCCAGCAGCCCGTCCCGGGACACCGGGGGCTACACCTTC. Translated: CASSPSRDTGGYTF.

This clone was seen a few times. CDR3: CASSLRQETQYF. The CDR3 nucleotides are TGTGCCAGCAGTTTGCGGCAAGAGACCCAGTACTTC. V and J are TRBV28 and TRBJ2-5; D gene unclear. Germline V gene data show CDR1 as MDHEN and CDR2 as SYDVKM. The V gene lost 3 bases and the J gene lost 2 bases, with 4 bases spanning the gap. There are 12 residues in the CDR3.

This clone occurred once. The V gene is TRBV30, the J gene TRBJ2-5, with no clear D. The V end lost 0 bases, the J end lost 9 bases, and 11 bases lay between the germline ends. Germline values: CDR1 GTSNPN, CDR2 SVGIG (reference sequence). This CDR3 contains 12 residues. CDR3 loop: CAWSVPRRPQYF. CDR3 in DNA: TGTGCCTGGAGTGTCCCGAGGAGACCCCAGTACTTC. Together with reference TRBV30 and TRBJ2-5, the CDR3 gives the full variable domain: SQTIHQWPATLVQPVGSPLSLECTVEGTSNPNLYWYRQAAGRGLQLLFYSVGIGQISSEVPQNLSASRPQDRQFILSSKKLLLSDSGFYLCAWSVPRRPQYFGPGTRLLVL.

This clone came up once. CDR3 region: CASRNDRAGELFF. For the CDR3, the DNA is TGTGCCAGCAGAAACGACAGGGCCGGGGAGCTGTTTTTT. The chain employs TRBV7-9 and TRBJ2-2, with 7 nucleotides matching TRBD1. The CDR3 length is 13 residues. Trimming cost V 6 bases and J 6 bases; bases outside gene matches: 4. Germline V CDR1 and CDR2: SEHNR, FQNEAQ (reference sequence).

The chain joins TRBV24-1 to TRBJ1-5; 8 nucleotides match TRBD1. CDR3 size: 14 residues. CDR1 and CDR2 from the germline V gene are KGHDR and SFDVKD. J lost 7 bases, V lost 3 bases, and 4 bases had no gene match. The CDR3 bases are TGTGCCACCAGTGATCGACAGGGGATCCAGCCCCAGCATTTT. Its translation: CATSDRQGIQPQHF.

The rearrangement joins TRBV19 to TRBJ2-2, with 9 bases fitting TRBD1. V lost 7 bases, J lost 0 bases, and 9 bases stayed unmatched. Per the germline V gene, CDR1 is LNHDA and CDR2 is SQIVND (reference sequence). This CDR3 contains 17 residues. The CDR3 DNA sequence: TGTGCCAGTACCCGGGACAGGGTCCCCACGAACACCGGGGAGCTGTTTTTT. This translates into CASTRDRVPTNTGELFF.

The chain joins TRBV10-3 to TRBJ1-2, with 8 bases that match TRBD1. CDR1 and CDR2 from the germline V gene are ENHRY and SYGVKD. V trimming: 2 bases; J trimming: 7 bases; junction bases outside the gene matches: 9. CDR3 length: 15 residues. CDR3: CAISEGQGSMSGYTF. The CDR3 coding sequence is TGTGCCATCAGTGAGGGACAGGGCTCAATGTCTGGCTACACCTTC.

This clone was counted once. The V and J genes are TRBV19 and TRBJ2-1; 15 nucleotides align to TRBD2. After removal of 4 bases from V and 6 bases from J, the junction contained 7 bases not matched to a gene. Per the germline V gene, CDR1 is LNHDA and CDR2 is SQIVND (reference sequence). This CDR3 has 17 residues. As DNA, the CDR3 is TGTGCCAGTAGTACCGGACTAGCGGGAGGGGGTTTCAATGAGCAGTTCTTC. Amino acids: CASSTGLAGGGFNEQFF. The entire variable domain, with the rest obtained from reference TRBV19 and TRBJ2-1, is as follows: DGGITQSPKYLFRKEGQNVTLSCEQNLNHDAMYWYRQDPGQGLRLIYYSQIVNDFQKGDIAEGYSVSREKKESFPLTVTSAQKNPTAFYLCASSTGLAGGGFNEQFFGPGTRLTVL.

J is TRBJ2-7 and V is TRBV3-1 (or the pseudogene TRBV3-2); no clear D gene. Between the trimmed V and J ends, which lost 4 bases and 1 base, there was a span of 8 bases. The CDR3 consists of 13 residues. From germline, CDR1 is LGHDT and CDR2 YNNKEL (reference sequence). The CDR3 bases are TGTGCCAGCAGCCCCCGGAGTTCCTACGAGCAGTACTTC. It is translated as CASSPRSSYEQYF.

The rearrangement uses TRBV4-1 and TRBJ2-1; D gene uncertain. This CDR3 comprises 14 residues. Trimming shortened V by 4 bases and J by 4 bases, and 11 bases separated the two germline ends. CDR1 is MGHRA, CDR2 YSYEKL, per germline. The CDR3 spells CASSPHGRYNEQFF. DNA of the CDR3: TGCGCCAGCAGCCCTCATGGTCGGTACAATGAGCAGTTCTTC.

The chain combines TRBV30 with TRBJ1-5, with D unresolved. Looked up from germline, CDR1 is GTSNPN and CDR2 is SVGIG (reference sequence). CDR3 length: 13 residues. Trimming took 1 base from V and 3 from J, leaving 7 bases between them. In DNA form, the CDR3 reads TGTGCCTGGAGTGGGCGGAACAATCAGCCCCAGCATTTT. Residues: CAWSGRNNQPQHF.

CDR3 loop: CASSATGGRGDTQYF. Written as DNA, the CDR3 is TGCGCCAGCAGTGCTACGGGGGGGCGGGGAGATACGCAGTATTTT. The chain employs TRBV10-2 and TRBJ2-3; 8 bases match TRBD2. Looked up from germline, CDR1 is WSHSY and CDR2 is SAAADI. Trimming removed 4 bases from V and 5 bases from J; junction bases left unmatched: 8. The CDR3 loop spans 15 amino acids.

The rearrangement links TRBV27 to TRBJ1-6, with 8 bases matching TRBD1. Germline V gives CDR1 MNHEY, CDR2 SMNVEV (reference sequence). The CDR3 runs 15 residues. V gave up 6 bases and J gave up 7 bases; unmatched junction bases: 8. The CDR3 is CASRPWTGRNSPLHF. DNA of the CDR3: TGTGCCAGCAGACCATGGACAGGGAGAAATTCACCCCTCCACTTT.

The V call is TRBV13, the J call TRBJ2-2; perhaps TRBD2 as D (6 bases). In germline, CDR1 is PRHDT, CDR2 FYEKMQ (reference sequence). The CDR3 covers 15 residues. V was cut by 6 bases and J by 1 base, with 12 bases left in between. The CDR3 DNA is TGTGCCAGCAGTGCTGGACTATTGAACACCGGGGAGCTGTTTTTT. Translation: CASSAGLLNTGELFF.

This chain links TRBV4-1 with TRBJ2-5; possible D gene TRBD2, 5 bases. CDR3 length equals 17 residues. The germline gives CDR1 MGHRA, CDR2 YSYEKL. Trimming pared 0 bases from V and 3 bases from J, leaving 17 bases between. The CDR3 spells CASSQDLVARGEETQYF. DNA for the CDR3: TGCGCCAGCAGCCAAGATCTAGTAGCGAGAGGAGAAGAGACCCAGTACTTC.

The chain recombines TRBV7-2 with TRBJ2-5, with 8 positions matching TRBD2. The CDR3 has 14 residues. Trimming at V came to 10 bases and at J to 2 bases, leaving 9 bases not matched to a gene. The germline gives CDR1 SGHTA, CDR2 FQGNSA. The CDR3 reads CANRPVAGQETQYF. CDR3 sequence (DNA): TGTGCCAACAGACCAGTAGCGGGACAAGAGACCCAGTACTTC. The variable domain in full, with the rest retrieved from reference TRBV7-2 and TRBJ2-5, is GAGVSQSPSNKVTEKGKDVELRCDPISGHTALYWYRQSLGQGLEFLIYFQGNSAPDKSGLPSDRFSAERTGGSVSTLTIQRTQQEDSAVYLCANRPVAGQETQYFGPGTRLLVL.

This chain links TRBV18 with TRBJ2-1, with TRBD2 matching 16 bases. This CDR3 spans 16 amino acids. V lost 3 bases, J lost 9 bases, and 5 bases stayed unmatched. The germline gives CDR1 KGHSH, CDR2 LQKENI. CDR3 residues: CASSPGLAGGPFEQFF. The CDR3 DNA follows: TGTGCCAGCTCACCGGGACTAGCGGGAGGGCCTTTTGAGCAGTTCTTC.

The rearrangement joins TRBV12-5 to TRBJ2-7; maybe TRBD1 (5 bases). V gave up 6 bases and J gave up 4 bases, with 10 bases separating them. CDR3 size: 12 residues. CDR1 LGHNT and CDR2 FRNRAP come from the germline V gene. CDR3 DNA sequence: TGTGCTAGTGGCCTAGGGGTTTACGAGCAGTACTTC. Amino acid sequence: CASGLGVYEQYF.